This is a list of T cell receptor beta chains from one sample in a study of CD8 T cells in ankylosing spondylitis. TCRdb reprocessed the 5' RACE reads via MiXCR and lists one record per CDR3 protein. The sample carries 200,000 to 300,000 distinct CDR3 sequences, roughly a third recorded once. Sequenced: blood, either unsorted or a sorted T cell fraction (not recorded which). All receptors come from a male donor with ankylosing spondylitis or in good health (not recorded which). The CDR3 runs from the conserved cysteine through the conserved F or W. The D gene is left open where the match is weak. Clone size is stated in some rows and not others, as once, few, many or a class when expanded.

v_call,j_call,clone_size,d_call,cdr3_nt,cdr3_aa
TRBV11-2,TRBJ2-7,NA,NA,TGTGCCAGCAGCTCGGACGGGGTTAACTCCTACGAGCAGTACTTC,CASSSDGVNSYEQYF
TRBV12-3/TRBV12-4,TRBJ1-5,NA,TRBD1,TGTGCCAGCAGACGGGACAGGGAGGATCAGCCCCAGCATTTT,CASRRDREDQPQHF
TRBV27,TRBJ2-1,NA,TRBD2,TGTGCCAGCAGTTTATCGTATAGCGGGGGCTACAATGAGCAGTTCTTC,CASSLSYSGGYNEQFF
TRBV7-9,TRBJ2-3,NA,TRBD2,TGTGCCAGCAGCTTTACTAGCGGGGACACAGATACGCAGTATTTT,CASSFTSGDTDTQYF
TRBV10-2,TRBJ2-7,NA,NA,TGCGCCAGCGCTGGGACGGCAACCTACGAGCAGTACTTC,CASAGTATYEQYF
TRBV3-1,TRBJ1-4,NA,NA,TGTGCCTGCAGTTTTGGCCGCCTAGGGGGGGTAACTAATGAAAAACTGTTTTTT,CACSFGRLGGVTNEKLFF
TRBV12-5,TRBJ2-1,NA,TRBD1,TGTGCTAGTGGTTTGAAGACTCTGGGGACAGGGGCCGGTGAGCAGTTCTTC,CASGLKTLGTGAGEQFF
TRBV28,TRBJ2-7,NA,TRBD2,TGTGCCAGCAGTACAGGCGGGGGGGCCGGCGAGCAGTACTTC,CASSTGGGAGEQYF
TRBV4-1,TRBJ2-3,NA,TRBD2,TGCGCCAGCAGCCAGGTTGGGACTAGTCAAACAGATACGCAGTATTTT,CASSQVGTSQTDTQYF
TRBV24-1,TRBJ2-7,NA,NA,TGTGCCACCTCACCAGGACCTTCCGCCTACGAGCAGTACTTC,CATSPGPSAYEQYF
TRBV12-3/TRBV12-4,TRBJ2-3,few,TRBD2,TGTGCCAGCAGTCTCGGACTAGCGAAGAGCACAGATACGCAGTATTTT,CASSLGLAKSTDTQYF
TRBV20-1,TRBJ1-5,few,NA,TGCAGTGCGGCACAGGGCGGTGGAGATCAGCCCCAGCATTTT,CSAAQGGGDQPQHF
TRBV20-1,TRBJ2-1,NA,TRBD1,TGCAGTGCAACTCGCCGGGACAGGGGAAGGAATGAGCAGTTCTTC,CSATRRDRGRNEQFF
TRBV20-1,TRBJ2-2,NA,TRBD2,TGCAGTGCTAGAGCTGCTCGGACTAGCGTCAACACCGGGGAGCTGTTTTTT,CSARAARTSVNTGELFF
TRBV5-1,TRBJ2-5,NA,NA,TGCGCCAGCAGCTTGGCTCCGAGGAAGGCGGCGGAGACCCAGTACTTC,CASSLAPRKAAETQYF
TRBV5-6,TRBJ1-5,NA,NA,TGTGCCAGCGAAGAGGGCAATCAGCCCCAGCATTTT,CASEEGNQPQHF
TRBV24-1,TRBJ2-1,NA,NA,TGTGCCACCAGTGAGGCAGGGCGAGAGAATGAGCAGTTCTTC,CATSEAGRENEQFF
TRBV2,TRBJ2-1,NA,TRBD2,TGTGCCCGCAGTTCTCTCACCGGACTAGCGGGGAGGATCAATGAGCAGTTCTTC,CARSSLTGLAGRINEQFF
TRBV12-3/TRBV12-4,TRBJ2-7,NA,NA,TGTGCCAGCAGTGCCCGGACAGTCTACGAGCAGTACTTC,CASSARTVYEQYF
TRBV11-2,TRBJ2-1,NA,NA,TGTGCCAGCAGCTTAGGTCCAGGCGGGGGCGAGCAGTTCTTC,CASSLGPGGGEQFF
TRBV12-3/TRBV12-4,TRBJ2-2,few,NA,TGTGCCAGCAGACCGGGGACGAACACCGGGGAGCTGTTTTTT,CASRPGTNTGELFF
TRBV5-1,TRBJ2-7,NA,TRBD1,TGCGCCAGCAGCTTGGATACAGGGGGCTACGAGCAGTACTTC,CASSLDTGGYEQYF
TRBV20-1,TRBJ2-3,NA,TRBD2,TGCAGTGCTGGGACTAGCGGGGAGGTGGATACGCAGTATTTT,CSAGTSGEVDTQYF
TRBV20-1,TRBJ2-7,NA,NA,TGCAGTGCCGTCGAAGTGGGGGACTGGCTGGAGCAGTACTTC,CSAVEVGDWLEQYF
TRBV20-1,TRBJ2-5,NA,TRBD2,TGCAGTGCTAGAGAGTTGGCGGGGGGGTTACTAGAGACCCAGTACTTC,CSARELAGGLLETQYF
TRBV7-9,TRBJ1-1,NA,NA,TGTGCCAGCAGCTTAGCTCCAGGGTGGGACACTGAAGCTTTCTTT,CASSLAPGWDTEAFF
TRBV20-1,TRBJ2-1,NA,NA,TGCAGTGCTGAGGAAGGGGGGTTCTCCTACAATGAGCAGTTCTTC,CSAEEGGFSYNEQFF
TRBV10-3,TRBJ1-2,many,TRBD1,TGTGCCATCAGTGAACAGGGGAACTATGGCTACACCTTC,CAISEQGNYGYTF
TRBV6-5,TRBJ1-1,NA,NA,TGTGCCAGCAGTTATGGGGGGCTTACGGGGGCCAACACTGAAGCTTTCTTT,CASSYGGLTGANTEAFF
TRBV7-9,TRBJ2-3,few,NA,TGTGCCAGCAGCCCTGGTCGGGGGCCGAGCACAGATACGCAGTATTTT,CASSPGRGPSTDTQYF
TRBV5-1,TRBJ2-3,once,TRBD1,TGCGCCAGCACTCGGGGAACAGGGGTCCCTAGCACAGATACGCAGTATTTT,CASTRGTGVPSTDTQYF
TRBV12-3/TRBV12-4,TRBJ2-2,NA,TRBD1,TGTGCCAGCAGTCCACTGACAGGGCAGAGCGGGGAGCTGTTTTTT,CASSPLTGQSGELFF